A single sample is the source of the 29 T cell receptor beta chains below, sequenced in a study of T-cell reconstitution after alpha-beta-depleted transplantation in children. Unique molecular identifiers were incorporated when the TCRbeta library was constructed. TCRdb analysed the PCR reads with MiXCR anew, one entry per CDR3 protein. This sample has approximately 8,700 distinct CDR3 sequences, with approximately 15% found just once. The sequencing used PBMCs, mostly from graft donor cells, collected 60 days after TCRalphabeta/CD19-depleted stem cell transplant. The receptors here all came from a male patient younger than 18 who had a stem cell transplant for acute lymphoblastic leukemia, so the T cells may come from the graft donor.

Many counts were recorded for this clonotype. J is TRBJ2-1 and V is TRBV29-1, with D tentatively TRBD2 (6 bases). V lost 6 bases and J lost 3, with 18 bases in between. Germline CDR1 reads SQVTM; CDR2 reads ANQGSEA. The CDR3 spans 15 residues. The CDR3 bases are TGCAGCGTCGGGGGTGGCTCGGGCTTCTACAATGAGCAGTTCTTC. Translation: CSVGGGSGFYNEQFF.

A few counts support this clonotype. CDR3 sequence (DNA): TGTGCCAGCAGTGCCCTCTACCGGGCGCTAGATACGCAGTATTTT. Its translation is CASSALYRALDTQYF. The chain has TRBV25-1 and TRBJ2-3; D is unresolved. The CDR3 has 15 residues. V shed 4 bases and J shed 5 bases, with 16 bases lying between them. Germline V lookup: CDR1 MGHDK, CDR2 SYGVNS.

This clonotype was seen ten or more times. The V call is TRBV7-9, the J call TRBJ1-5; 8 bases are shared with TRBD1. The ends lost 5 bases at V and 0 bases at J; junction bases unmatched: 9. The CDR3 totals 17 residues. Germline CDR1 SEHNR, CDR2 FQNEAQ (reference sequence). The CDR3 loop is CASSLLDRAHSNQPQHF. The DNA of the CDR3 is TGTGCCAGCAGCCTTCTGGACAGGGCCCATAGCAATCAGCCCCAGCATTTT.

Many counts were recorded for this clonotype. The chain recombines TRBV5-1 with TRBJ2-2; no definite D call. CDR3 length: 15 residues. CDR1 and CDR2 from the germline V gene are SGHRS and YFSETQ. Between the trimmed V and J ends, which lost 1 base and 6 bases, there was a span of 13 bases. This CDR3 is CASSLNAFQPGELFF. The CDR3 region has the DNA TGCGCCAGCAGCTTGAACGCCTTTCAACCCGGGGAGCTGTTTTTT.

Comment on this clonotype: A much larger clone sits a single nucleotide away, making a read error possible. This chain joins TRBV7-2 and TRBJ1-5; D call uncertain. In germline, CDR1 is SGHTA, CDR2 FQGNSA. Trimming stripped 5 bases from V and 9 bases from J, with 14 bases between. CDR3 length equals 13 residues. This CDR3 is CASSPEEAGPQHF. The CDR3 DNA reads TGTGCCAGCAGCCCTGAGGAGGCTGGGCCCCAGCATTTT.

This clonotype has at least ten counts. This chain joins TRBV27 and TRBJ1-4; TRBD1 matches at 8 bases. J gave up 8 bases and V 6 bases, and 11 bases lay outside the gene matches. CDR3 length equals 15 residues. The germline V gene has CDR1 MNHEY and CDR2 SMNVEV (reference sequence). The CDR3 here is CASSSVGTGGEKLFF. CDR3 nucleotide sequence: TGTGCCAGCAGCTCCGTAGGGACAGGCGGCGAAAAACTGTTTTTT.

This clonotype has at least ten counts. V gene TRBV18 combines with J gene TRBJ2-3; D may be TRBD1 (7 bases). V was shortened by 3 bases and J by 5 bases, with 24 bases between the two germline ends. Looked up from germline, CDR1 is KGHSH and CDR2 is LQKENI. This CDR3 has 18 residues. CDR3 sequence (DNA): TGTGCCAGCTCACCCGGAGCCCGACAGGGCCCGGGGGAAGATACGCAGTATTTT. This sequence encodes CASSPGARQGPGEDTQYF.

This clonotype was picked up many times. The chain joins TRBV6-2 or TRBV6-3 to TRBJ2-1; 16 nucleotides align to TRBD2. Trimming took 0 bases from V and 0 from J; bases not matched to a gene: 5. The germline gives CDR1 MNHEY, CDR2 SVGEGT. The CDR3 contains 20 residues. The CDR3 is CASSYSVGLAGGSSYNEQFF. The CDR3 DNA sequence: TGTGCCAGCAGTTACTCGGTGGGACTAGCGGGGGGGTCCTCCTACAATGAGCAGTTCTTC.

This clonotype was recorded at least ten times. The V gene is TRBV25-1, the J gene TRBJ2-1; D gene unclear. The CDR3 is made up of 13 amino acids. Trimming removed 6 bases at V and 7 bases at J, with 13 bases between. Germline V lookup: CDR1 MGHDK, CDR2 SYGVNS. CDR3: CASRGASRNEQFF. CDR3 bases: TGTGCCAGCAGGGGTGCGAGTAGGAATGAGCAGTTCTTC.

This clonotype was seen ten or more times. The genes are TRBV5-6 and TRBJ2-3; D not certain. This CDR3 is built from 13 residues. Trimming took off 1 base at V and 4 bases at J, with 7 bases between the two ends. From germline, CDR1 is SGHDT and CDR2 YYEEEE. This CDR3 reads CASSLIDADTQYF. CDR3 nucleotides: TGTGCCAGCAGCTTGATCGATGCAGATACGCAGTATTTT.

This clonotype was found many times. CDR3 bases: TGTGCCAGCATTCAAGGTTCGATTAGCGGCTACGAGCAGTACTTC. Its protein is CASIQGSISGYEQYF. The chain links TRBV6-1 to TRBJ2-7, with a tentative D call TRBD2 (6 bases). Germline CDR1 and CDR2: MNHNS and SASEGT. V was pared by 7 bases and J by 3 bases, with 19 bases between. The length of the CDR3 is 15 residues.

This clonotype was recorded at least ten times. The chain uses TRBV7-9 and TRBJ2-7, with D possibly being TRBD2 (6 bases). This CDR3 region has 13 residues. From germline, CDR1 is SEHNR and CDR2 FQNEAQ (reference sequence). Trimming shortened V by 4 bases and J by 7 bases, and 14 bases separated the two germline ends. This chain's CDR3 is CASSYPGTSEQYF. The CDR3 bases are TGTGCCAGCAGCTACCCCGGGACTTCGGAGCAGTACTTC.

Judged by abundance, this clonotype is medium-sized (0.01 to 0.1%). V gene TRBV2 combines with J gene TRBJ1-1; tentative D call: TRBD1 (5 bases). V was trimmed by 6 bases and J by 4 bases, leaving 12 bases between them. The CDR3 has 13 residues. CDR1 and CDR2 (germline): SNHLY, FYNNEI. This CDR3 reads CASRNRIFTEAFF. CDR3 bases: TGTGCCAGCAGAAACAGGATTTTCACTGAAGCTTTCTTT.

This clonotype was observed a single time. V and J are TRBV12-3 or TRBV12-4 and TRBJ2-1; D call uncertain. Trimming cost V 0 bases and J 0 bases, with 6 bases left between them. CDR3 size: 15 residues. CDR3 loop: CASSLALGSYNEQFF. DNA of the CDR3: TGTGCCAGCAGTTTAGCGCTTGGCTCCTACAATGAGCAGTTCTTC.

This clonotype turned up a few times. The chain couples TRBV5-1 to TRBJ1-3; possibly TRBD1 for D (5 bases). Per germline, CDR1 SGHRS and CDR2 YFSETQ. The CDR3 spans 17 residues. Trimming stripped 0 bases from V and 5 bases from J, with 18 bases between. This chain's CDR3 is CASSLDPPQQGRNTIYF. CDR3 coding DNA: TGCGCCAGCAGCTTGGATCCCCCCCAGCAGGGTCGAAACACCATATATTTT.

Only a few counts were recorded for this clonotype. The chain carries TRBV3-1 and TRBJ2-2, with 7 positions matching TRBD2. CDR3 size: 18 residues. The trim removed 10 bases at V and 5 bases at J, leaving 22 bases unmatched. Per germline, CDR1 LGHDT and CDR2 YNNKEL (reference sequence). CDR3 amino acids: CATCPHNSRTRQTGELFF. The CDR3 DNA reads as TGTGCCACCTGCCCTCACAATTCCCGGACTAGACAAACCGGGGAGCTGTTTTTT.

This clonotype showed up many times. The chain employs TRBV19 and TRBJ1-2, with D maybe TRBD1 (6 bases). This CDR3 is 13 amino acids long. Germline CDR1 LNHDA, CDR2 SQIVND (reference sequence). V was shortened by 6 bases and J by 4 bases, with 12 bases between the two germline ends. This CDR3 is CASRDSGPYGYTF. The CDR3, as DNA: TGTGCCAGTAGGGACAGCGGTCCCTATGGCTACACCTTC.

There are many counts of this clonotype. This rearrangement joins TRBV29-1 to TRBJ2-3; 11 nucleotides line up with TRBD2. The CDR3 extends over 14 amino acids. The trim removed 8 bases at V and 4 bases at J, leaving 8 bases unmatched. CDR1 and CDR2 (germline): SQVTM, ANQGSEA. The CDR3 here is CSTPLAGGADTQYF. CDR3 DNA: TGCAGCACCCCTCTAGCGGGGGGCGCAGATACGCAGTATTTT.

This chain connects TRBV5-1 to TRBJ2-2, with 8 bases lining up with TRBD1. CDR1 and CDR2 from the germline V gene are SGHRS and YFSETQ. V was pared by 1 base and J by 4 bases, with 9 bases of the junction left unmatched. CDR3 size: 17 residues. CDR3 amino acids: CASSLIPGQVTTGELFF. The CDR3 nucleotides read TGCGCCAGCAGCTTGATTCCGGGACAGGTTACCACCGGGGAGCTGTTTTTT.

The chain is built from TRBV6-2 or TRBV6-3 and TRBJ2-5; 7 bases agree with TRBD2. The germline gives CDR1 MNHEY, CDR2 SVGEGT. J lost 2 bases, V lost 0 bases, and 21 bases had no gene match. The CDR3 is 21 amino acids. The CDR3 bases are TGTGCCAGCAGTTACTCCTCTCTGTGGGGGGTAGGGACTACCTTTCAAGAGACCCAGTACTTC. It yields the protein CASSYSSLWGVGTTFQETQYF.

Worth noting for this clonotype: A much larger clonotype is one base distant, so this may be a read error. This CDR3 is CASSFLWANAEAFF. The DNA for the CDR3 is TGTGCCAGCAGCTTCCTCTGGGCGAACGCTGAAGCTTTCTTT. The chain employs TRBV7-9 and TRBJ1-1; no reliable D call. The CDR3 covers 14 residues. The germline V gene has CDR1 SEHNR and CDR2 FQNEAQ (reference sequence). Variable domain in full (rest from reference TRBV7-9 and TRBJ1-1): DTGVSQNPRHKITKRGQNVTFRCDPISEHNRLYWYRQTLGQGPEFLTYFQNEAQLEKSRLLSDRFSAERPKGSFSTLEIQRTEQGDSAMYLCASSFLWANAEAFFGQGTRLTVV.

This clonotype was counted at least ten times. The genes are TRBV3-1 and TRBJ2-7; D is ambiguous. CDR1 LGHDT and CDR2 YNNKEL come from the germline V gene (reference sequence). The CDR3 runs to 13 residues. The V gene lost 0 bases and the J gene lost 2 bases, with 5 bases spanning the gap. The chain's CDR3 is CASSQDRAYEQYF. The CDR3 nucleotides read TGTGCCAGCAGCCAAGATAGGGCCTACGAGCAGTACTTC.

This clonotype showed up many times. V is TRBV4-1 and J is TRBJ1-6; D not resolved. The V and J ends lost 1 base and 7 bases respectively, with 14 bases between them. CDR3 length equals 16 residues. Germline CDR1 and CDR2: MGHRA and YSYEKL. The CDR3 region has the DNA TGCGCCAGCAGCCAAGTCCGTTTGTCCCGAAATTCACCCCTCCACTTT. It translates to CASSQVRLSRNSPLHF.

This clonotype was detected many times. The chain links TRBV7-9 to TRBJ1-4; possibly TRBD1 for D (5 bases). The V end was cut by 1 base, the J end by 2 bases, with 17 bases between. The CDR3 is made up of 18 amino acids. Germline CDR1 reads SEHNR; CDR2 reads FQNEAQ (reference sequence). The CDR3 is CASSLGRIPGTTNEKLFF. The CDR3 DNA sequence: TGTGCCAGCAGCTTAGGAAGGATTCCCGGGACGACTAATGAAAAACTGTTTTTT.

This clonotype was observed at least ten times. V usage is TRBV29-1 and J usage is TRBJ1-1, with D unclear. The CDR3 spans 11 residues. Trimming removed 7 bases at V and 4 bases at J, with 10 bases between. Germline CDR1 SQVTM, CDR2 ANQGSEA. The CDR3 here is CSAFGSTEAFF. The CDR3 DNA sequence: TGCAGCGCCTTCGGGAGCACTGAAGCTTTCTTT. The full variable domain, rest sourced from reference TRBV29-1 and TRBJ1-1, is SAVISQKPSRDICQRGTSLTIQCQVDSQVTMMFWYRQQPGQSLTLIATANQGSEATYESGFVIDKFPISRPNLTFSTLTVSNMSPEDSSIYLCSAFGSTEAFFGQGTRLTVV.

The sample holds many counts of this clonotype. The chain has TRBV15 and TRBJ1-6; D is unclear. The CDR3 spans 17 residues. CDR1 LNHNV and CDR2 YYDKDF come from the germline V gene (reference sequence). V was pared by 4 bases and J by 0 bases, with 13 bases between. The CDR3: CATSKGAGSSYNSPLHF. The CDR3 DNA is TGTGCCACCAGCAAAGGAGCGGGGAGCTCCTATAATTCACCCCTCCACTTT. Supplemented by reference TRBV15 and TRBJ1-6, the full variable domain reads DAMVIQNPRYQVTQFGKPVTLSCSQTLNHNVMYWYQQKSSQAPKLLFHYYDKDFNNEADTPDNFQSRRPNTSFCFLDIRSPGLGDTAMYLCATSKGAGSSYNSPLHFGNGTRLTVT.

This rearrangement joins TRBV5-1 to TRBJ1-1, with D maybe TRBD1 (6 bases). CDR3 length: 15 residues. The V gene's germline CDR1 is SGHRS and CDR2 YFSETQ. V lost 2 bases and J 1 base, leaving 12 bases between the germline ends. CDR3 bases: TGCGCCAGCAGCTTAGGGGGACGGTCGAACACTGAAGCTTTCTTT. Residues: CASSLGGRSNTEAFF. Using reference TRBV5-1 and TRBJ1-1 for the parts outside the CDR3, the full variable domain is KAGVTQTPRYLIKTRGQQVTLSCSPISGHRSVSWYQQTPGQGLQFLFEYFSETQRNKGNFPGRFSGRQFSNSRSEMNVSTLELGDSALYLCASSLGGRSNTEAFFGQGTRLTVV.

This clonotype was seen ten or more times. V gene TRBV7-8 combines with J gene TRBJ1-6, with 7 bases lining up with TRBD1. The CDR3 has 21 residues. After removal of 5 bases from V and 0 bases from J, the junction contained 19 bases not matched to a gene. CDR1 SGHVS and CDR2 FQNEAQ come from the germline V gene. Written as DNA, the CDR3 is TGTGCCAGCAGCCAAAGCGAAACCGGGACAGCCTTCAGCTCCTATAATTCACCCCTCCACTTT. Its translation is CASSQSETGTAFSSYNSPLHF.

This clonotype was counted many times. The CDR3 protein is CASTSDRGEAFF. The CDR3 region has the DNA TGTGCCAGCACCTCAGATCGGGGAGAAGCTTTCTTT. The rearrangement links TRBV11-2 to TRBJ1-1, with D unclear. CDR1 and CDR2 (germline): SGHAT, FQNNGV. V shed 7 bases and J shed 8 bases, with 14 bases lying between them. The CDR3 has 12 amino acids.